Sequencing of this T cell receptor beta chain was carried out in a study of early T cells in non-severe SARS-CoV-2 infection. Findings and caveats of the study: VDJdb-based matching was biased toward anti-spike CD8 responses and missed private and CD4 specificities.

Ten or more counts support this clonotype. As yet, its antigen is unknown. MiXCR, applied by TCRdb to the 5' RACE reads, yields one record per CDR3 protein. The sample carries tens of thousands of distinct CDR3 sequences, 12% recorded once. The TCR sequence derives from an adult who was a healthcare worker with PCR-confirmed SARS-CoV-2 infection or an uninfected control (not recorded which). Specimen: whole blood, collected at baseline.

DNA for the CDR3: TGTGCCAGCAGTTCCCCCGGGACAGGGGCCAGCGGCTACACCTTC. Its translation is CASSSPGTGASGYTF. V and J are TRBV27 and TRBJ1-2; 10 positions agree with TRBD1. CDR3 size: 15 residues. Germline V gene lookup returns CDR1 MNHEY and CDR2 SMNVEV (reference sequence). After removal of 4 bases from V and 8 bases from J, the junction contained 10 bases not matched to a gene.